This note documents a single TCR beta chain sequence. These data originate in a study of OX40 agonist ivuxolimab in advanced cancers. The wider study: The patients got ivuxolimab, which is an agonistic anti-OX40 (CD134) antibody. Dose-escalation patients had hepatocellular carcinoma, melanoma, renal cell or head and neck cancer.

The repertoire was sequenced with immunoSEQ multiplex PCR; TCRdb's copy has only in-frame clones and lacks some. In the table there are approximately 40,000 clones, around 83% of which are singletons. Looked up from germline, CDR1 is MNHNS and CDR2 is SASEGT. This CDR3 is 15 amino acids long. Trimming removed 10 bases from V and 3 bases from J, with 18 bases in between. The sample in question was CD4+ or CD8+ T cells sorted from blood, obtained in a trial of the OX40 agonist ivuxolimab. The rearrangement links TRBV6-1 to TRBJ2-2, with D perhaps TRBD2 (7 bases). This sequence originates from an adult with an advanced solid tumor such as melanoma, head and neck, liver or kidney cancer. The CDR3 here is CATTGGGAHTGELFF. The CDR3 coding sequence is TGTGCCACTACAGGAGGGGGGGCGCACACCGGGGAGCTGTTTTTT.